Following are 32 T cell receptor beta chains from one sample sequenced in a study of T cell responses to AZD1222 COVID-19 vaccine. Sequenced by immunoSEQ multiplex PCR; TCRdb stores in-frame clones only, minus some. This table holds more than 110,000 clones. Sequencing was performed on peripheral blood. The source is an adult in good health.

The V call is TRBV10-2, the J call TRBJ1-6; D possibly corresponds to TRBD1 (5 bases). CDR1 WSHSY and CDR2 SAAADI come from the germline V gene. CDR3 length: 14 amino acids. V was cut by 7 bases and J by 9 bases, with 16 bases left in between. CDR3 amino acids: CASNDQGRGSPLHF. In DNA form, the CDR3 reads TGCGCCAGCAATGACCAGGGACGGGGTTCACCCCTCCACTTT.

Here the CDR3 reads CATSRAPLPAYEQYF. The CDR3 DNA reads TGTGCCACCAGCAGAGCGCCGCTACCCGCCTACGAGCAGTACTTC. This chain uses TRBV15 with TRBJ2-7; no clear D. Trimming stripped 1 base from V and 2 bases from J, with 12 bases between. This CDR3 comprises 15 residues. The V gene's germline CDR1 is LNHNV and CDR2 YYDKDF (reference sequence).

The V and J genes are TRBV7-8 and TRBJ2-1; D is undetermined. Between the trimmed V and J ends, which lost 6 bases and 2 bases, there was a span of 5 bases. Germline V gene sequence: CDR1 SGHVS, CDR2 FQNEAQ. The CDR3 covers 12 residues. The CDR3, as DNA: TGTGCCAGCAGTCGAGCCTACAATGAGCAGTTCTTC. It translates to CASSRAYNEQFF.

This sequence joins TRBV5-8 and TRBJ1-6; D possibly corresponds to TRBD1 (6 bases). V lost 0 bases and J lost 9, with 13 bases in between. Looked up from germline, CDR1 is SGHTS and CDR2 is YDEGEE. CDR3 length: 15 amino acids. The CDR3 nucleotides are TGTGCCAGCAGCTTGGCATGGGGGCAAAGTTCACCCCTCCACTTT. It translates to CASSLAWGQSSPLHF.

This chain links TRBV5-1 with TRBJ2-7, with 9 bases that match TRBD1. This CDR3 contains 14 residues. CDR1 is SGHRS, CDR2 YFSETQ, per germline. V shed 2 bases, J shed 4 bases, and the junction held 4 bases outside the gene matches. CDR3 in amino acids: CASSLQGAPYEQYF. CDR3 nucleotides: TGCGCCAGCAGCTTACAGGGGGCGCCGTACGAGCAGTACTTC.

On this clone itself: Within the sample, other DNA sequences also encode this same CDR3. The chain recombines TRBV19 with TRBJ1-1, with D possibly being TRBD1 (6 bases). The CDR3 covers 14 residues. In germline, CDR1 is LNHDA, CDR2 SQIVND (reference sequence). V was pared by 3 bases and J by 0 bases, with 8 bases between. CDR3 coding DNA: TGTGCCAGTAGTATTGGACAGATGAACACTGAAGCTTTCTTT. Protein sequence: CASSIGQMNTEAFF.

CDR3 sequence reads: CASSDPVPGRNEKLFF. CDR3 in DNA: TGCGCCAGCAGTGACCCAGTCCCGGGCAGAAATGAAAAACTGTTTTTT. The rearrangement joins TRBV10-1 to TRBJ1-4; D uncertain. Germline V gives CDR1 WNHNN, CDR2 SYGVQD (reference sequence). V was shortened by 3 bases and J by 5 bases, with 16 bases between the two germline ends. CDR3 length: 16 amino acids.

Note on this clone: At one of its ends the junction is not consistent with the germline gene, which may arise from a read error. This CDR3 is also generated by other DNA sequences in the sample. This rearrangement joins TRBV3-1 (or the pseudogene TRBV3-2) to TRBJ2-3; 12 bases map to TRBD2. The CDR3 is 18 residues long. CDR1 is LGHDT and CDR2 is YNNKEL in the germline V gene (reference sequence). CDR3 DNA sequence: TGTGCCAGCAGCCAAGATTTTGCTAGCGGGGGGGAAACAGATACGCAATATTTT. This encodes CASSQDFASGGETDTQYF.

J is TRBJ2-3 and V is TRBV14; no clear D gene. Germline CDR1 reads SGHDN; CDR2 reads FVKESK. Trimming took 4 bases from V and 2 from J, leaving 7 bases between them. This CDR3 has 13 residues. In DNA form, the CDR3 reads TGTGCCAGCAGCCGCCGGGTCACAGATACGCAGTATTTT. It yields the protein CASSRRVTDTQYF. The variable domain in full, completed from reference TRBV14 and TRBJ2-3, reads EAGVTQFPSHSVIEKGQTVTLRCDPISGHDNLYWYRRVMGKEIKFLLHFVKESKQDESGMPNNRFLAERTGGTYSTLKVQPAELEDSGVYFCASSRRVTDTQYFGPGTRLTVL.

This rearrangement joins TRBV13 to TRBJ2-3; TRBD2 agrees at 14 bases. This CDR3 spans 18 amino acids. The germline CDR1 and CDR2 sequences are PRHDT and FYEKMQ (reference sequence). Trimming at V came to 1 base and at J to 2 bases, leaving 5 bases not matched to a gene. The CDR3 region is CASSLDPTSGGVTDTQYF. The CDR3 coding sequence is TGTGCCAGCAGCTTAGACCCGACTAGCGGGGGGGTCACAGATACGCAGTATTTT.

V and J are TRBV9 and TRBJ2-7; D ambiguous. Looked up from germline, CDR1 is SGDLS and CDR2 is YYNGEE. The CDR3 has 13 residues. Trimming removed 1 base from V and 6 bases from J, with 11 bases in between. The CDR3 nucleotides are TGTGCCAGCAGCGTACTACTTACTGGCGAGCAGTACTTC. This translates into CASSVLLTGEQYF.

The chain has TRBV6-5 and TRBJ1-6, with D possibly matching TRBD1 (5 bases). Germline values: CDR1 MNHEY, CDR2 SVGAGI. V was shortened by 0 bases and J by 6 bases, with 12 bases between the two germline ends. The CDR3 length is 16 residues. CDR3 nucleotides: TGTGCCAGCAGTTACTCCCAGGGTCGGGGTAATTCACCCCTCCACTTT. Encoded protein: CASSYSQGRGNSPLHF.

The rearrangement joins TRBV11-2 to TRBJ2-7; TRBD2 matches 8 bases. Germline V gene data show CDR1 as SGHAT and CDR2 as FQNNGV. V shed 5 bases, J shed 3 bases, and the junction held 6 bases outside the gene matches. The CDR3 is made up of 14 amino acids. As DNA, the CDR3 is TGTGCCAGCAGCCTCGGGGCGGGGGGCTACGAGCAGTACTTC. Amino acids: CASSLGAGGYEQYF.

J is TRBJ1-1 and V is TRBV18, with D perhaps matching TRBD1 (5 bases). This CDR3 contains 15 residues. Germline CDR1 reads KGHSH; CDR2 reads LQKENI. V lost 3 bases and J lost 7, with 18 bases in between. The CDR3 DNA reads as TGTGCCAGCTCACCGGACCCTACAGGACGCCGTGAAGCTTTCTTT. As protein: CASSPDPTGRREAFF. The variable domain in full, completed from reference TRBV18 and TRBJ1-1, reads NAGVMQNPRHLVRRRGQEARLRCSPMKGHSHVYWYRQLPEEGLKFMVYLQKENIIDESGMPKERFSAEFPKEGPSILRIQQVVRGDSAAYFCASSPDPTGRREAFFGQGTRLTVV.

This chain joins TRBV3-1 (or the pseudogene TRBV3-2) and TRBJ2-1; possibly TRBD2 for D (5 bases). Trimming removed 5 bases from V and 10 bases from J, with 12 bases in between. This CDR3 contains 12 residues. The germline V gene encodes CDR1 LGHDT and CDR2 YNNKEL (reference sequence). The CDR3 sequence: CASSLLGYEQFF. The CDR3 DNA sequence: TGTGCCAGCAGCTTACTAGGCTACGAGCAGTTCTTC.

The gene calls are TRBV10-2 and TRBJ2-2, with D possibly matching TRBD1 (5 bases). V was cut by 3 bases and J by 3 bases, with 5 bases left in between. The CDR3 is 13 residues long. Germline V gene data show CDR1 as WSHSY and CDR2 as SAAADI. The CDR3 is CASSDRDTGELFF. The CDR3, as DNA: TGCGCCAGCAGTGACAGGGACACCGGGGAGCTGTTTTTT.

The chain employs TRBV7-9 and TRBJ2-7; 10 nucleotides match TRBD1. This CDR3 region has 17 residues. V shed 4 bases and J 0 bases; nucleotides not matched to a gene: 9. Germline loops: CDR1 SEHNR, CDR2 FQNEAQ (reference sequence). CDR3 loop: CASSSGQGVRSSYEQYF. CDR3 coding DNA: TGTGCCAGCAGCTCCGGACAGGGGGTTAGGAGCTCCTACGAGCAGTACTTC.

The gene calls are TRBV6-5 and TRBJ2-7; 9 positions agree with TRBD2. The CDR3 is made up of 13 amino acids. With V trimmed by 2 bases and J by 6 bases, 2 bases remained unmatched. The V gene's germline CDR1 is MNHEY and CDR2 SVGAGI. CDR3 sequence reads: CASSYAGGFEQYF. The CDR3 region has the DNA TGTGCCAGCAGTTACGCGGGGGGGTTCGAGCAGTACTTC.

The J gene is TRBJ1-1, the V gene TRBV6-5; unclear D gene. Trimming removed 6 bases at V and 0 bases at J, with 11 bases between. The germline CDR1 and CDR2 sequences are MNHEY and SVGAGI. The CDR3 has 14 residues. Here the CDR3 reads CASSQDPMNTEAFF. The CDR3 DNA is TGTGCCAGCAGCCAAGACCCCATGAACACTGAAGCTTTCTTT.

The chain employs TRBV7-2 and TRBJ1-2, with 8 nucleotides matching TRBD1. This CDR3 comprises 13 residues. Trimming at V came to 5 bases and at J to 4 bases, leaving 3 bases not matched to a gene. In germline, CDR1 is SGHTA, CDR2 FQGNSA. In DNA form, the CDR3 reads TGTGCCAGCAGCATCGGACAGGGCTATGGCTACACCTTC. Its translation is CASSIGQGYGYTF.

The V and J genes are TRBV3-1 (or the pseudogene TRBV3-2) and TRBJ1-3; TRBD1 is a possible D gene (6 bases). CDR1 and CDR2 from the germline V gene are LGHDT and YNNKEL (reference sequence). Trimming cost V 2 bases and J 4 bases, with 18 bases left between them. The CDR3 loop spans 17 amino acids. CDR3 sequence (DNA): TGTGCCAGCAGCCAATTGACGGGCAGGGGAGGGGGAAACACCATATATTTT. As protein: CASSQLTGRGGGNTIYF.

The chain recombines TRBV19 with TRBJ1-2; D remains ambiguous. The CDR3 runs to 14 residues. CDR1 and CDR2 from the germline V gene are LNHDA and SQIVND (reference sequence). Trimming removed 3 bases at V and 3 bases at J, with 11 bases between. For the CDR3, the DNA is TGTGCCAGTAGTATCGACCCTCGCGACTATGGCTACACCTTC. This encodes CASSIDPRDYGYTF.

This chain uses TRBV19 with TRBJ1-2; TRBD1 matches at 7 bases. This CDR3 spans 14 amino acids. CDR1 LNHDA and CDR2 SQIVND come from the germline V gene (reference sequence). V was pared by 5 bases and J by 3 bases, with 6 bases of the junction left unmatched. The CDR3 protein is CASSPGGQHYGYTF. In DNA, the CDR3 is TGTGCCAGTAGTCCGGGGGGACAGCACTATGGCTACACCTTC.

The rearrangement uses TRBV6-6 and TRBJ2-3; tentative D call: TRBD2 (5 bases). The CDR3 is 15 amino acids. Germline V gene data show CDR1 as MNHNY and CDR2 as SVGAGI (reference sequence). Trimming took off 2 bases at V and 1 base at J, with 10 bases between the two ends. This chain's CDR3 is CASSYPAGGTDTQYF. The CDR3 DNA reads TGTGCCAGCAGTTACCCGGCCGGGGGCACAGATACGCAGTATTTT.

The CDR3 nucleotides are TGTGCCAGCAGCACCCGGGACAGGGGATTCGGGGAGCTGTTTTTT. Translation: CASSTRDRGFGELFF. The V call is TRBV7-9, the J call TRBJ2-2; TRBD1 aligns across 10 bases. CDR1 and CDR2 from the germline V gene are SEHNR and FQNEAQ (reference sequence). This CDR3 region has 15 residues. After removal of 5 bases from V and 7 bases from J, the junction contained 7 bases not matched to a gene.

This chain uses TRBV23-1 with TRBJ1-1; TRBD1 is a possible D gene (6 bases). TRBV23-1 is reported as an ORF; its role is uncertain. The V end was cut by 6 bases, the J end by 4 bases, with 12 bases between. The CDR3 runs to 13 residues. CDR3 nucleotide sequence: TGCGCCAGCAGGGAAGCGGGGGCCACTGAAGCTTTCTTT. Encoded protein: CASREAGATEAFF.

The rearrangement uses TRBV5-1 and TRBJ1-1; a possible D gene is TRBD1 (5 bases). In germline, CDR1 is SGHRS, CDR2 YFSETQ. This CDR3 has 13 residues. Trimming removed 4 bases from V and 6 bases from J, with 13 bases in between. The CDR3 loop reads CASSLGQGPEAFF. As DNA, the CDR3 is TGCGCCAGCAGCCTTGGGCAGGGCCCTGAAGCTTTCTTT.

The chain is built from TRBV3-1 (or the pseudogene TRBV3-2) and TRBJ1-6; 7 nucleotides match TRBD1. J gave up 7 bases and V 3 bases, and 3 bases lay outside the gene matches. The CDR3 spans 14 residues. Germline-derived CDR1 and CDR2 are LGHDT and YNNKEL (reference sequence). The CDR3 DNA follows: TGTGCCAGCAGCCACTGGGACAGAAATTCACCCCTCCACTTT. Residues: CASSHWDRNSPLHF.

The V gene is TRBV11-2, the J gene TRBJ2-1; TRBD2 aligns across 9 bases. J lost 6 bases, V lost 5 bases, and 11 bases had no gene match. There are 16 residues in the CDR3. Germline assignment: CDR1 SGHAT and CDR2 FQNNGV. CDR3 protein: CASSLPLAGSFNEQFF. In DNA, the CDR3 is TGTGCCAGCAGCCTACCTCTAGCGGGGAGTTTCAATGAGCAGTTCTTC.

This chain connects TRBV10-2 to TRBJ1-2, with D possibly matching TRBD1 (5 bases). This CDR3 has 15 amino acids. Germline CDR1 WSHSY, CDR2 SAAADI. The V and J ends lost 0 bases and 4 bases respectively, with 12 bases between them. DNA of the CDR3: TGCGCCAGCAGTGAGTCACGGGGGGTTTTCTATGGCTACACCTTC. Its translation: CASSESRGVFYGYTF.

The chain carries TRBV12-3 or TRBV12-4 and TRBJ2-7; D uncertain. The CDR3 has 11 amino acids. V was pared by 5 bases and J by 4 bases, with 6 bases between. CDR3: CASSVSYEQYF. The DNA of the CDR3 is TGTGCCAGCAGTGTGTCATACGAGCAGTACTTC.

The CDR3 loop is CASSGAGSTPDTQYF. CDR3 nucleotide sequence: TGTGCCAGCAGTGGAGCTGGGTCAACCCCAGATACGCAGTATTTT. The genes are TRBV6-1 and TRBJ2-3; D uncertain. Germline lookup yields CDR1 MNHNS and CDR2 SASEGT. CDR3 size: 15 residues. The germline V and J ends were trimmed by 4 bases and 4 bases, with 15 bases remaining between them.